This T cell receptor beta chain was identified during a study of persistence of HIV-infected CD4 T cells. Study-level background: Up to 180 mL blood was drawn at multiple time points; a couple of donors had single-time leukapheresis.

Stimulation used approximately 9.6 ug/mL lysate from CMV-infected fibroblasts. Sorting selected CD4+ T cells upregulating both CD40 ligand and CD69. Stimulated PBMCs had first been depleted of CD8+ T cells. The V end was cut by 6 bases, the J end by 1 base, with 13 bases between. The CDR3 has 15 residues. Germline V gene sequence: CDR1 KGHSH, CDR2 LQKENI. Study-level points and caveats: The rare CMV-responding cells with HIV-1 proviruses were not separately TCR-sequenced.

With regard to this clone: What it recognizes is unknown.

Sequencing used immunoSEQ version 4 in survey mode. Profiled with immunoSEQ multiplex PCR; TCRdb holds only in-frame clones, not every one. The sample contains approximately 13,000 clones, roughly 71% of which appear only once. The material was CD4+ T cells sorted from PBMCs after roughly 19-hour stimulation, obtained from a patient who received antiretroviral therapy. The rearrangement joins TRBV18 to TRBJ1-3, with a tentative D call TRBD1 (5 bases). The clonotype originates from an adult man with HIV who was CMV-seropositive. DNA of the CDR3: TGTGCCAGCTCGTCATTCCAGGGTTCTGGAAACACCATATATTTT. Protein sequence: CASSSFQGSGNTIYF. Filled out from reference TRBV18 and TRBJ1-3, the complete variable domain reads NAGVMQNPRHLVRRRGQEARLRCSPMKGHSHVYWYRQLPEEGLKFMVYLQKENIIDESGMPKERFSAEFPKEGPSILRIQQVVRGDSAAYFCASSSFQGSGNTIYFGEGSWLTVV.